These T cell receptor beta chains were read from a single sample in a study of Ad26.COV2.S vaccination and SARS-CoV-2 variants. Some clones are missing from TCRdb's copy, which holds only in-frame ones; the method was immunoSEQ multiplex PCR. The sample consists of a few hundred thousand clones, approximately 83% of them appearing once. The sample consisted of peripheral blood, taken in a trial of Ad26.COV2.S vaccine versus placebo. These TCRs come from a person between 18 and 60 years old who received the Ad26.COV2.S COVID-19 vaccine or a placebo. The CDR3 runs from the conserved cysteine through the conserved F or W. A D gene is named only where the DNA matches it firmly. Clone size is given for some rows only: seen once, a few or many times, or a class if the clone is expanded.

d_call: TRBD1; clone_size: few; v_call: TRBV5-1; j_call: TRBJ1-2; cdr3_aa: CASSQTGGWYGYTF; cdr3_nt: TGCGCCAGCAGCCAGACAGGGGGCTGGTATGGCTACACCTTC
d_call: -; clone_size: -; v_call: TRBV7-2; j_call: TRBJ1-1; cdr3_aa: CASSTDWNTEAFF; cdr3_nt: TGTGCCAGCAGCACGGACTGGAACACTGAAGCTTTCTTT
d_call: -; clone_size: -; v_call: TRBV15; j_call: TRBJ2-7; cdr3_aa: CATSRDLGDLKYEQYF; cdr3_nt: TGTGCCACCAGCAGAGATCTCGGCGACTTAAAATACGAGCAGTACTTC
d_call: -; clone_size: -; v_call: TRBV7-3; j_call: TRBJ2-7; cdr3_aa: CASSLRMGGEQYF; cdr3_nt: TGTGCCAGCAGCTTAAGGATGGGCGGCGAGCAGTACTTC
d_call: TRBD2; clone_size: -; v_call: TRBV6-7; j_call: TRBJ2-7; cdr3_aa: CASRSSGRIYEQYF; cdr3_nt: TGTGCCAGCAGGTCTAGCGGGAGGATCTACGAGCAGTACTTC
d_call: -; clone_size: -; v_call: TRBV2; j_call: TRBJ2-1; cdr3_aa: CASSDLRAISYNEQFF; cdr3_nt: TGTGCCAGCAGTGACCTCAGAGCGATCTCCTACAATGAGCAGTTCTTC
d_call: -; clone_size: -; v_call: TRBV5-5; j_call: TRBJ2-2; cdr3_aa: CASSLAPRGNTGELFF; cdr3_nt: TGTGCCAGCAGCTTGGCGCCCCGAGGAAACACCGGGGAGCTGTTTTTT
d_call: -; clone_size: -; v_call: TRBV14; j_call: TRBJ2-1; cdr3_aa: CASSQELRGNEQFF; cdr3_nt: TGTGCCAGCAGCCAAGAGCTTCGGGGGAATGAGCAGTTCTTC
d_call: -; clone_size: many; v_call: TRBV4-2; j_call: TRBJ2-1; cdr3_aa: CASSQVWGGGADEQFF; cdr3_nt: TGTGCCAGCAGCCAAGTTTGGGGGGGCGGGGCGGATGAGCAGTTCTTC
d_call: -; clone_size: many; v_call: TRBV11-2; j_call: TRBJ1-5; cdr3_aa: CASSLEAALNQPQHF; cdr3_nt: TGTGCCAGCAGCTTAGAGGCAGCCCTCAATCAGCCCCAGCATTTT
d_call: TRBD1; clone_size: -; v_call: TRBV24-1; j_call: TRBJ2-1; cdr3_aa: CATSDRSDRVSYNEQFF; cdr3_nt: TGTGCCACCAGTGACCGATCGGACAGGGTGAGCTACAATGAGCAGTTCTTC
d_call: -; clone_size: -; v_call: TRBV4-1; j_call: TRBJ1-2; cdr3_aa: CASRTSGGGEQYSPYGYTF; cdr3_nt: TGCGCCAGCAGAACCTCGGGGGGTGGGGAACAGTATTCCCCCTATGGCTACACCTTC
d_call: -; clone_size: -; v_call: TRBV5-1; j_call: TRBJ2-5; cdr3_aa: CASSLAYLAYQETQYF; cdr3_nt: TGCGCCAGCAGCTTGGCTTATCTAGCGTACCAAGAGACCCAGTACTTC
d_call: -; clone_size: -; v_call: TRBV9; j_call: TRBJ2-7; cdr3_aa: CASSALGSEQYF; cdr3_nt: TGTGCCAGCAGCGCCCTGGGTAGCGAGCAGTACTTC
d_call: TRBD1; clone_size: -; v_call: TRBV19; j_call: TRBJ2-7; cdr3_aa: CASSIGTGSYEQYF; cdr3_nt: TGTGCCAGTAGTATCGGGACAGGCAGCTACGAGCAGTACTTC
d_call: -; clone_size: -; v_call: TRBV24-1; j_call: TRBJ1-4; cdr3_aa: CATSDLTGHGVGEKLFF; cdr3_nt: TGTGCCACCAGTGATTTAACGGGTCACGGGGTAGGAGAAAAACTGTTTTTT
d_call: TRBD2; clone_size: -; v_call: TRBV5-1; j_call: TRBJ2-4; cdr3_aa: CASSLVFSRLLGTSGSRQNIQYF; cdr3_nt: TGCGCCAGCAGCTTGGTTTTCAGCCGCCTACTAGGGACTAGCGGGAGTCGCCAAAACATTCAGTACTTC
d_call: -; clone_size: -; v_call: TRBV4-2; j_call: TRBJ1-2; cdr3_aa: CASNPWAGDDGYTF; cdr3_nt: TGTGCCAGCAACCCCTGGGCAGGGGACGATGGCTACACCTTC
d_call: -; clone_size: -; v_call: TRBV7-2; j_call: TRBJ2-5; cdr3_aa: CASSGGGVQETQYF; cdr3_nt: TGTGCCAGCAGCGGCGGCGGGGTCCAAGAGACCCAGTACTTC
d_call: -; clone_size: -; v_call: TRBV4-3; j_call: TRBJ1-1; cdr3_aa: CASSRGVTEAFF; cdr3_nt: TGCGCCAGCAGCCGAGGCGTCACTGAAGCTTTCTTT
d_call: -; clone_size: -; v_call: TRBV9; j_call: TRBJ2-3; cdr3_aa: CASSPAASLGDTQYF; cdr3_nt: TGTGCCAGCAGCCCAGCGGCCAGCCTAGGGGATACGCAGTATTTT
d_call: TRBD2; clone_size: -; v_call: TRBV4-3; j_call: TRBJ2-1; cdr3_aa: CASSQMRGSYNEQFF; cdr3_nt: TGCGCCAGCAGCCAAATGCGGGGGTCCTACAATGAGCAGTTCTTC
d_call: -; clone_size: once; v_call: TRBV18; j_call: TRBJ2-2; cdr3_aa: CASSPRVMDTGELFF; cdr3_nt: TGTGCCAGCTCACCCAGGGTTATGGACACCGGGGAGCTGTTTTTT
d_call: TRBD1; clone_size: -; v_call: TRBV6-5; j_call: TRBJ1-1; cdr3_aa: CASTPPGGSGTEAFF; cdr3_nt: TGTGCCAGCACCCCACCAGGGGGTTCGGGCACTGAAGCTTTCTTT
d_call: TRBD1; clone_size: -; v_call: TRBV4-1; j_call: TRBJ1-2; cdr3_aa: CASSPTPGQGLYGYTF; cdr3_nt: TGCGCCAGCAGCCCAACTCCGGGACAGGGCCTCTATGGCTACACCTTC
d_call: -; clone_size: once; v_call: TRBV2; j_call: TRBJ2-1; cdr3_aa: CASRRDSSSGGYNEQFF; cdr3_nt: TGTGCCAGCAGGCGGGACAGCTCTAGCGGAGGCTACAATGAGCAGTTCTTC
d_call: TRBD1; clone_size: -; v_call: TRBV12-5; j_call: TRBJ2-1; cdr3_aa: CASGLGQGLDNEQFF; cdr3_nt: TGTGCTAGTGGTTTGGGACAGGGCCTAGACAATGAGCAGTTCTTC
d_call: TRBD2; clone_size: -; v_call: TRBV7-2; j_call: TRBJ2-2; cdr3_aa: CASSLQGGRAPTGELFF; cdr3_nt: TGTGCCAGCAGCTTACAGGGCGGGAGGGCCCCCACCGGGGAGCTGTTTTTT
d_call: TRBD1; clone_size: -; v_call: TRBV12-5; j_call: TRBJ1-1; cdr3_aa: CASGSWTGEAFF; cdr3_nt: TGTGCTAGTGGTTCTTGGACAGGGGAGGCTTTCTTT
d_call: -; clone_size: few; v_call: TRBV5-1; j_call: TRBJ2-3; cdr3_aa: CASSAFKGGDTQYF; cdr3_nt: TGCGCCAGCAGCGCCTTTAAAGGTGGAGATACGCAGTATTTT